This T cell receptor (beta chain) was retrieved from a study of cytomegalovirus exposure and HLA in healthy donors. The trim removed 3 bases at V and 6 bases at J, leaving 8 bases unmatched. The germline V gene has CDR1 LNHNV and CDR2 YYDKDF (reference sequence). This CDR3 has 15 amino acids. Both 60 Vbeta primers and 13 Jbeta primers went into the PCR. The table came from immunoSEQ multiplex PCR; TCRdb's copy has only in-frame clones and leaves some out. The sample shows around 120,000 clones, 81% of them seen only once. This clonotype was obtained from a man younger than 35 in good health and CMV-seronegative. The genes are TRBV15 and TRBJ1-1; 9 bases are shared with TRBD1. Material for sequencing was PBMCs. The CDR3: CATSRDRGVYAEAFF. Here the CDR3 DNA reads TGTGCCACCAGCAGGGACAGGGGAGTATATGCTGAAGCTTTCTTT.